The clone carrying this TCR beta chain was picked up one time. What it recognizes is unknown. At a deep level, the assay was run. Replicate sorted-subset PCRs were loaded with around 200 ng DNA, about 30,000 T cell genomes. Repertoires were generated with immunoSEQ multiplex PCR, while TCRdb's copy carries only in-frame clones and drops some. The repertoire holds 850,000 to 1,100,000 clones, with around three quarters as singletons. This entry is derived from a study of shared clonotypes between healthy human individuals. General observations from the study: For naive CD4 cells, 5% to 6.5% of clonotypes were shared across a few donors.

Germline V gives CDR1 SQVTM, CDR2 ANQGSEA. This CDR3 spans 13 amino acids. The ends lost 4 bases at V and 6 bases at J; junction bases unmatched: 7. Sequences were obtained from memory CD4+ T cells from PBMCs. As for subset: CD45RA-negative fraction. This rearrangement joins TRBV29-1 to TRBJ2-7; TRBD2 matches at 9 bases. This clonotype was sampled from a man aged 18 to 30 in good health. Some clones in this sample may be carry-over from other donors' samples. The CDR3 DNA follows: TGCAGCGTTGTTAGCGGGAGCGGGCTCGAGCAGTACTTC. It codes for CSVVSGSGLEQYF.